The 10 T cell receptor beta chains presented below share a single source sample, sequenced in a study of tumor-infiltrating lymphocytes in primary liver carcinoma. Germline DNA was also extracted, and blood RNA was taken from unsorted whole blood. With about 470 ng total RNA as template and a constant-region primer, TCR beta cDNA was made. Nested multiplex PCR, run for three rounds with slightly modified ARM-PCR, yielded TCR beta libraries. The study ran its first two PCR rounds for around 10 cycles each, using TRBV1-TRBV30 forward primers and a C-beta reverse primer. TCRdb recomputed calls from the multiplex PCR reads with MiXCR, one row per CDR3 protein. The table has 310,000 or so distinct CDR3 sequences, around three fifths seen once; the top ten hold roughly 6%. The sequenced sample consisted of peripheral blood. The source is a man aged 40-55 years with primary liver carcinoma and hepatitis B virus infection.

As for this clonotype: A single base separates this from a much larger clone, so it may be a read error. The gene calls are TRBV4-2 and TRBJ1-2; D is perhaps TRBD1 (5 bases). The CDR3 contains 15 residues. In germline, CDR1 is LGHNA, CDR2 YNFKEQ. CDR3 bases: TGTGCCAACAGCCAAGAAAGGGTGCAGGGTGACGGCTACACCTTC. This codes for CANSQERVQGDGYTF.

This clonotype was found many times. The chain couples TRBV5-5 to TRBJ2-3; 10 bases are shared with TRBD1. With V trimmed by 4 bases and J by 3 bases, 8 bases remained unmatched. CDR1 is SGHKS, CDR2 YYEKEE, per germline (reference sequence). This CDR3 has 16 residues. CDR3 nucleotides: TGTGCCAGCAGCCGCAATATGGGACAGGGGACAGATACGCAGTATTTT. Its protein is CASSRNMGQGTDTQYF.

Concerning this clonotype: A much larger clone lies one base from this, so it may be a read error. The CDR3 nucleotides read TGTGCCAGCAGCCGGGGACAGGATATCACCGGGGAGCTGTTTTTT. Protein: CASSRGQDITGELFF. V is TRBV6-6 and J is TRBJ2-2; 8 nucleotides agree with TRBD1. J gave up 4 bases and V 6 bases, and 7 bases lay outside the gene matches. The V gene's germline CDR1 is MNHNY and CDR2 SVGAGI (reference sequence). The CDR3 runs 15 residues.

This clonotype was seen repeatedly, ten times or more. The J gene is TRBJ1-2, the V gene TRBV29-1; TRBD1 matches 7 bases. CDR3 size: 11 residues. Germline V gene sequence: CDR1 SQVTM, CDR2 ANQGSEA. With V trimmed by 3 bases and J by 7 bases, 2 bases remained unmatched. The CDR3 loop reads CSVDRGAGYTF. CDR3 DNA: TGCAGCGTTGACAGGGGGGCTGGCTACACCTTC.

The chain uses TRBV14 and TRBJ2-1; D possibly matches TRBD1 or TRBD2 (5 bases each). The CDR3 is 18 amino acids. V shed 0 bases and J shed 0 bases, with 15 bases lying between them. In germline, CDR1 is SGHDN, CDR2 FVKESK. The CDR3 loop is CASSQDFLGESSYNEQFF. For the CDR3, the DNA is TGTGCCAGCAGCCAAGATTTTTTGGGGGAAAGCTCCTACAATGAGCAGTTCTTC.

This clonotype was observed a few times. A much larger clone differs by one base, so this may be a read error. This chain joins TRBV10-2 and TRBJ2-7; D unresolved. The V gene lost 6 bases and the J gene lost 1 base, with 10 bases spanning the gap. This CDR3 has 13 amino acids. Germline-derived CDR1 and CDR2 are WSHSY and SAAADI. The DNA for the CDR3 is TGCGCCAGCAGGGATGGGTTGTCCTACGAGCAGTACTTC. Protein product: CASRDGLSYEQYF.

About this clonotype: A read error may explain this, as a much larger clone is one base away. V gene TRBV6-5 combines with J gene TRBJ2-5, with unresolved D. V lost 0 bases, J lost 9 bases, and 5 bases lay in between. The germline V gene has CDR1 MNHEY and CDR2 SVGAGI. This CDR3 has 11 residues. The CDR3 region is CASSYSAAQYF. The CDR3 DNA follows: TGTGCCAGCAGTTACTCCGCGGCCCAGTACTTC.

In regard to this clonotype: This may be a read error, as it is one base from a much larger clone. The V and J genes are TRBV6-1 and TRBJ2-2; 7 nucleotides line up with TRBD1. Germline V lookup: CDR1 MNHNS, CDR2 SASEGT. This CDR3 has 14 amino acids. The CDR3 protein is CVSSVTGLTGELFF. The CDR3 DNA reads as TGTGTCAGCAGTGTGACAGGGCTCACCGGGGAGCTGTTTTTT.

To note about this clonotype: An end of the junction does not agree with germline; a read error may underlie this. V gene TRBV11-2 combines with J gene TRBJ1-1; no definite D call. The CDR3 runs 13 residues. Germline V CDR1 and CDR2: SGHAT, FQNNGV. DNA of the CDR3: TGTGCCAGCAGTTATTCCGAGAACACTGAGGCTTTATTT. Protein product: CASSYSENTEALF.

Regarding this clonotype: A read error may produce the germline difference seen at one junction end. The chain combines TRBV11-2 with TRBJ2-2; perhaps TRBD1 as D (6 bases). The length of the CDR3 is 17 residues. The germline gives CDR1 SGHAT, CDR2 FQNNGV. The CDR3 region has the DNA TGTGTCAGCAGCGGAGTTTGGGACATTACCTCTGCCGGTGAGCTGTTTTTT. Protein: CVSSGVWDITSAGELFF.